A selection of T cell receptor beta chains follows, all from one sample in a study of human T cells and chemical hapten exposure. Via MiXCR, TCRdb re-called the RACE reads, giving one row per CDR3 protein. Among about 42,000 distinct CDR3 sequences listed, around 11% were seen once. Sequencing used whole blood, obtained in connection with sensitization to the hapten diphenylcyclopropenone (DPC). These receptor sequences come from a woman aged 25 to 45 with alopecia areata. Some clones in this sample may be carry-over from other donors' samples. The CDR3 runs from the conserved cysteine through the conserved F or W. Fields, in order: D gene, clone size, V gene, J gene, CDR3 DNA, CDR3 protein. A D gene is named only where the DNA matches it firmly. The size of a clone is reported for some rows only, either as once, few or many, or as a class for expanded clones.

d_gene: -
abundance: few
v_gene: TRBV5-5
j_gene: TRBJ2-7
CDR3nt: TGTGCCAGCAGCTTTCAGGGTAGGAACGAGCAGTACTTC
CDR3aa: CASSFQGRNEQYF

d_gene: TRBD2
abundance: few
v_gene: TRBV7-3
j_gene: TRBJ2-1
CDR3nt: TGTGCCAGCAGCCTAGGGACTAGCGGGTACAATGAGCAGTTCTTC
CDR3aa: CASSLGTSGYNEQFF

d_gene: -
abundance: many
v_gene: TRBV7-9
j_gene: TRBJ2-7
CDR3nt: TGTGCCAGCATAAGGACAGACTCCTACGAGCAGTACTTC
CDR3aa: CASIRTDSYEQYF

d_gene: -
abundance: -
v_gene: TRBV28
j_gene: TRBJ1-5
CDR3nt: TGTGCCAGCACCGTGGACAGCCCGCGGCCCCAGCATTTT
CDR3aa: CASTVDSPRPQHF

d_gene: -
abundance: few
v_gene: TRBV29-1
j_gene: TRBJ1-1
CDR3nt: TGCAGCGGGTCGATACAGGGGAACACTGAAGCTTTCTTT
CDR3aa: CSGSIQGNTEAFF

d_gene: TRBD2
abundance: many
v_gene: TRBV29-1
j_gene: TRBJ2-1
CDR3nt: TGCAGCGTGGACCGGGGGGTTCAGGAGCAGTTCTTC
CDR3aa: CSVDRGVQEQFF

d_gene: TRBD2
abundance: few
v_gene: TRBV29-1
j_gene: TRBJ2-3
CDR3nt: TGCAGCGTCTCACAACTAGCGGGACGCACAGATACGCAGTATTTT
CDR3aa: CSVSQLAGRTDTQYF

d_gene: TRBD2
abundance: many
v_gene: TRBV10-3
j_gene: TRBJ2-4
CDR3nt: TGTGCCATCAGTGCGAGCGGGAGAGACATTCAGTACTTC
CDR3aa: CAISASGRDIQYF

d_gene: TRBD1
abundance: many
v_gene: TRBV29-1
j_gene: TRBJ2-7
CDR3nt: TGCAGCGTATTATCTGACAGGGAGATAAACGAGCAGTACTTC
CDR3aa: CSVLSDREINEQYF

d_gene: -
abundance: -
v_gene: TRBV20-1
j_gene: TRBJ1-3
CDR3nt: TGCAGTGTATACTCTGGAAACACCATATATTTT
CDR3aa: CSVYSGNTIYF

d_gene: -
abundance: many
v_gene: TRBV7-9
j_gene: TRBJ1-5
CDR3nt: TGTGCCAGCAGCCAGGGTCTCAATCAGCCCCAGCATTTT
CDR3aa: CASSQGLNQPQHF

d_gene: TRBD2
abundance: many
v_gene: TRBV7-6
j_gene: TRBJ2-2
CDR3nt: TGTGCCAGCAGCTACCTGGCGGGAGAAGGAACCGGGGAGCTGTTTTTT
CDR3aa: CASSYLAGEGTGELFF

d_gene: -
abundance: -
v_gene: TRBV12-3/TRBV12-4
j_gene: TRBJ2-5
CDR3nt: TGTGCCAGCAGTTTAACCGAGACCCTGTACTTC
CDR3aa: CASSLTETLYF

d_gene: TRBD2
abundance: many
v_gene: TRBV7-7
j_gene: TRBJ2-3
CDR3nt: TGTGCTAGCAGCCCTAGCGGAGTTCCCGATACGCAGTATTTT
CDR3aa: CASSPSGVPDTQYF

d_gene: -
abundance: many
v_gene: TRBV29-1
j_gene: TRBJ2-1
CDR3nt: TGCAGCGGTGAAACTAGCACTAGTGAGCAGTTCTTC
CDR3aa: CSGETSTSEQFF

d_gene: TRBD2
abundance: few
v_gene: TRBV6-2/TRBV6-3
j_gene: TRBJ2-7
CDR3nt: TGTGCCAGCAGTCCACTCGCGGGAGGCTACGAGCAGTACTTC
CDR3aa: CASSPLAGGYEQYF

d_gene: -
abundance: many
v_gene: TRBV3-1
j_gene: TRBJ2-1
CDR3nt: TGTGCCAGCAGCCCATGGGGGGAGGATGAGCAGTTCTTC
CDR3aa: CASSPWGEDEQFF

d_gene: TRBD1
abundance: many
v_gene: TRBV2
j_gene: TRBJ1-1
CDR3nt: TGTGCCAGCAGCGGCACAGGGGGAACCACTGAAGCTTTCTTT
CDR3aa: CASSGTGGTTEAFF

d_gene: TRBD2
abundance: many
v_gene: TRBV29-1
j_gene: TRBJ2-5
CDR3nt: TGCAGCGTTGAAGATCCTGGACTAGCGGGAAGCGAGACCCAGTACTTC
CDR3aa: CSVEDPGLAGSETQYF

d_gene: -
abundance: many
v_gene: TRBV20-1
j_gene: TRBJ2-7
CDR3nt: TGCAGTGCCCGTGGACTGGATCAGACCTACGAGCAGTACTTC
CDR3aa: CSARGLDQTYEQYF

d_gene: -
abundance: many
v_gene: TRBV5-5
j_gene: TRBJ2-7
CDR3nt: TGTGCCAGCAGCATGGTGCTTTACGAGCAGTACTTC
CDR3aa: CASSMVLYEQYF

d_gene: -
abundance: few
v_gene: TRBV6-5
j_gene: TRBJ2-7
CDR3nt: TGTGCCAGCAGTTACTCGGGGACCTACGAGCAGTACTTC
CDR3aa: CASSYSGTYEQYF

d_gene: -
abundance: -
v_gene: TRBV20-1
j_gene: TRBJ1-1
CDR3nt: TGCAGTGCTAGAGATGGCCGGACGGACACTGAAGCTTTCTTT
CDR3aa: CSARDGRTDTEAFF

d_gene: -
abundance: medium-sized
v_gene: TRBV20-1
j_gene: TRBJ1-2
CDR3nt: TGCAGTGCTAGTGATCCCCCTGGGGGAGACTATGGCTACACCTTC
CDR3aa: CSASDPPGGDYGYTF

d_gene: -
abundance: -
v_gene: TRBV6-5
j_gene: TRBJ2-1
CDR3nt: TGTGCCAGCAGTTTAGGGCCTTCCAATGAGCAGTTCTTC
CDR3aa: CASSLGPSNEQFF

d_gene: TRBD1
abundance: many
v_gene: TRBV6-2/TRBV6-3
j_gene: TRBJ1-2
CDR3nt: TGTGCCAGCAAACCCCAAGGACAGGGGAACTATGGCTACACCTTC
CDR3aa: CASKPQGQGNYGYTF

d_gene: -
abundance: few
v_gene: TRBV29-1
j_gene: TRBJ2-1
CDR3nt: TGCAGCGCCGGGGACTCCTACAATGAGCAGTTCTTC
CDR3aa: CSAGDSYNEQFF

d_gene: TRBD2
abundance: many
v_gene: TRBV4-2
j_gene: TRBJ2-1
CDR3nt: TGTGCCAGCAGCCAAGGGGGACTAGCGCCGAACAATGAGCAGTTCTTC
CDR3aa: CASSQGGLAPNNEQFF

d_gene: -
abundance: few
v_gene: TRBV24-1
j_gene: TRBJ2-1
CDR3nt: TGTGCCACCAGTGATTTGCTTAGGAATGAGCAGTTCTTC
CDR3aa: CATSDLLRNEQFF

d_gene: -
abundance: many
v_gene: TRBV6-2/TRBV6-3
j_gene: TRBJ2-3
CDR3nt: TGTGCCAGCACGTCGAGGTCGACAGATACGCAGTATTTT
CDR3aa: CASTSRSTDTQYF

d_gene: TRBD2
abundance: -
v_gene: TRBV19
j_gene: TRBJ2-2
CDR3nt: TGTGCCAGTAGTAGAGAGATAGCGGGAGGGCCCTACGGGGAGCTGTTTTTT
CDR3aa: CASSREIAGGPYGELFF

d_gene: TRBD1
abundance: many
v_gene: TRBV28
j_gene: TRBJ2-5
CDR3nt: TGTGCCAGCAGTTTCACAGGGGAAATAGGAGAGACCCAGTACTTC
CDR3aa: CASSFTGEIGETQYF

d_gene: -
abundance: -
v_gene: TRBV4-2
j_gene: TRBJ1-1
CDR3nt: TGTGCCAGCAGCCAAGCTTCATGGGGGAACACTGAAGCTTTCTTT
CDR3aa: CASSQASWGNTEAFF

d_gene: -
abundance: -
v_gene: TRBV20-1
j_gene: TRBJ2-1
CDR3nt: TGCAGTGCTAGAGAGGGTGTATACAATGAGCAGTTCTTC
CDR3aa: CSAREGVYNEQFF

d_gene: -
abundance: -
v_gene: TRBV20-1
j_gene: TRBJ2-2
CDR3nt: TGCAGTGCTAGAGATCCAAACCCCAAAGGGGGGCGGGAGCTGTTTTTT
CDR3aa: CSARDPNPKGGRELFF

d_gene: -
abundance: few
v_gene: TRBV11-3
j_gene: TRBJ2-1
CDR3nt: TGTGCCAGCAGCTTCTCATACCGGGACGAGCAGTTCTTC
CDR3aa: CASSFSYRDEQFF

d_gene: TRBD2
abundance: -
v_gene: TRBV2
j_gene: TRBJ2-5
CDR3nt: TGTGCCAGCAGTGAATCTAGCGGGAGTCGAGAGACCCAGTACTTC
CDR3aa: CASSESSGSRETQYF

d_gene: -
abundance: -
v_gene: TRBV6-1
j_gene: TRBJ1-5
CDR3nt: TGTGCCAGTACGAGGGACTCCAATAGCAATCAGCCCCAGCATTTT
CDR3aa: CASTRDSNSNQPQHF

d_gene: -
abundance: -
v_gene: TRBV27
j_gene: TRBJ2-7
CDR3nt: TGTGCCAGCAGTTCTCCGACTAGAAGCTCCTACGAGCAGTACTTC
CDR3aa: CASSSPTRSSYEQYF

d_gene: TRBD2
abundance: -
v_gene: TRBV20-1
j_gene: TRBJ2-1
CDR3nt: TGCAGTGCTCTTAGCGGGAGGGCCCACAATGAGCAGTTCTTC
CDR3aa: CSALSGRAHNEQFF

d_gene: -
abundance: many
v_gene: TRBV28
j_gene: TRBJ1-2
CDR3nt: TGTGCCAGCAGCCCTGCTCGGGAGGACACCCATGGCTACACCTTC
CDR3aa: CASSPAREDTHGYTF

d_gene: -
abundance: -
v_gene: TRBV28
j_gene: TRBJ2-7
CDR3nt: TGTGCCAGCAGTCCGAACGAGGAGCAGTACTTC
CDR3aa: CASSPNEEQYF

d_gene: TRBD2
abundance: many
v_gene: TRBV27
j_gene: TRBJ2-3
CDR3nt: TGTGCCAGCACGACTAGCGGGGAGGTCACAGATACGCAGTATTTT
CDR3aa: CASTTSGEVTDTQYF

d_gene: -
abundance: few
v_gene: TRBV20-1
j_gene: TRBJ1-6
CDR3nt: TGCAGTGCTGGGGACACCTATAATTCACCCCTCCACTTT
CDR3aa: CSAGDTYNSPLHF

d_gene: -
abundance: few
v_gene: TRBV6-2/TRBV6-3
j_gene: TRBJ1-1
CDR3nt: TGTGCCAGCAGTTACAGAGGATCCGGGGAGGGTATGAACACTGAAGCTTTCTTT
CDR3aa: CASSYRGSGEGMNTEAFF

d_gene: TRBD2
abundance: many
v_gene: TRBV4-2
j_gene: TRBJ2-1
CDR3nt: TGTGCCAGCAGCCAAGATGGGGGGGATTACAATGAGCAGTTCTTC
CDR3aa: CASSQDGGDYNEQFF

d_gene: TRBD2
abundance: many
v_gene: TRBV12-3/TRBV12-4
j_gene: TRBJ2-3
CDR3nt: TGTGCCAGCAGACCCGGGGAGCGGGAGTTGAGCACAGATACGCAGTATTTT
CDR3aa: CASRPGERELSTDTQYF

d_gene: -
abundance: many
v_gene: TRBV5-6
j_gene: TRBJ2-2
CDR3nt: TGTGCCAGCAGCCCCCCCGCAGGGGAGGTCACCGGGGAGCTGTTTTTT
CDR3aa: CASSPPAGEVTGELFF

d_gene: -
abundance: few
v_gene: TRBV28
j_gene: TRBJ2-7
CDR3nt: TGTGCCAGCAGTCGCTACGAGCAGTACTTC
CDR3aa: CASSRYEQYF

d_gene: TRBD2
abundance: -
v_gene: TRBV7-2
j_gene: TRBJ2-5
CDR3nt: TGTGCCAGCAGCCAAAGCGGGACGGGGCGAGAGACCCAGTACTTC
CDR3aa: CASSQSGTGRETQYF

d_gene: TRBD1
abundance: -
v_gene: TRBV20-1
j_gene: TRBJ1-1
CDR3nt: TGCAGTGCTAGAACAGGGGGGTTGAACACTGAAGCTTTCTTT
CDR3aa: CSARTGGLNTEAFF

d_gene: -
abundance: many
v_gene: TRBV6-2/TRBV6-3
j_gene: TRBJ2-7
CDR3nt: TGTGCCAGCAAAAAGTGGGAGGACGAGCAGTACTTC
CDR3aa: CASKKWEDEQYF

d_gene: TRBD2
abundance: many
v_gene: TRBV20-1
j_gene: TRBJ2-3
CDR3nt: TGCAGTGCTAGCCGGGGGGGTGATACGCAGTATTTT
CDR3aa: CSASRGGDTQYF

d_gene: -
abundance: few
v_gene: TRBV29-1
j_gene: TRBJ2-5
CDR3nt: TGCAGCGTTGAAGCCAGGGGATCAGAGACCCAGTACTTC
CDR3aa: CSVEARGSETQYF

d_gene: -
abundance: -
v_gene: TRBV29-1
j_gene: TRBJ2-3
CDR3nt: TGCAGCGTTGAAGATCGAAGGAAGCACACAGATACGCAGTATTTT
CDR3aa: CSVEDRRKHTDTQYF